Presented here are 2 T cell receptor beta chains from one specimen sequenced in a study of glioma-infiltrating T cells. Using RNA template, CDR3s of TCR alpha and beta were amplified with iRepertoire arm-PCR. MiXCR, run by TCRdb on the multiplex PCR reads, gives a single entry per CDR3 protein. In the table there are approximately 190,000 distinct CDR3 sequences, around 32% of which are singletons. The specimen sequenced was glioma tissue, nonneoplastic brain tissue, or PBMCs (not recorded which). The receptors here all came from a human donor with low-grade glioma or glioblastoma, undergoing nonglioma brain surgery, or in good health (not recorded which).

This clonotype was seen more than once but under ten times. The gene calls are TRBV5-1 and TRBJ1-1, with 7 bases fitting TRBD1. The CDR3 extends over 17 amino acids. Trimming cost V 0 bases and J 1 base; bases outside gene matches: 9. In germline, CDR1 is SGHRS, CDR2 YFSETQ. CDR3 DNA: TGCGCCAGCAGCTTGGACCCCCGGACAGGCGGGAACACTGAAGCTTTCTTT. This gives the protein CASSLDPRTGGNTEAFF.

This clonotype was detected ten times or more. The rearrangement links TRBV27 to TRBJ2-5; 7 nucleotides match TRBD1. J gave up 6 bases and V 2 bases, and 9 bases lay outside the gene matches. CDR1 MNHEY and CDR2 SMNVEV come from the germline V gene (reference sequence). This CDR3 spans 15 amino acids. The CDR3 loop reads CASSLNPGQLKTQYF. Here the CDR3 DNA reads TGTGCCAGCAGTTTAAACCCGGGACAGTTGAAGACCCAGTACTTC.